These 10 T cell receptor beta chains share one sample of origin, sequenced in a study of Ad26.COV2.S vaccination and SARS-CoV-2 variants. Here immunoSEQ multiplex PCR was the method, and the copy in TCRdb shows in-frame clones only, minus some. The data show 380,000 or so clones, around 82% seen once. The treatment: around 19 received Ad26.COV2.S at low or high dose, single or two shots; 5 received placebo; per-sample allocation not given. Collection of the samples took place on day 63 after the first injection of vaccine or placebo. The specimen was peripheral blood, collected in a trial of Ad26.COV2.S vaccine versus placebo. The receptors come from a person between 18 and 65 years old who received the Ad26.COV2.S COVID-19 vaccine or a placebo.

The chain has TRBV19 and TRBJ1-4; D ambiguous. Germline V gene data show CDR1 as LNHDA and CDR2 as SQIVND (reference sequence). The CDR3 has 14 residues. The ends were cut back, 3 bases at V and 5 bases at J, with 10 bases in the middle. CDR3 coding DNA: TGTGCCAGTAGTATTCTAAGGGTCAATGAAAAACTGTTTTTT. Its translation is CASSILRVNEKLFF.

V and J are TRBV7-3 and TRBJ1-5; 7 bases are shared with TRBD1. Germline V gene data show CDR1 as SGHTA and CDR2 as FQGTGA. Trimming cost V 9 bases and J 6 bases; bases outside gene matches: 8. The CDR3 spans 13 residues. The CDR3 is CARTFQGVQPQHF. CDR3 sequence (DNA): TGTGCCAGGACCTTCCAGGGGGTTCAGCCCCAGCATTTT. Full variable domain (missing parts from reference TRBV7-3 and TRBJ1-5): GAGVSQTPSNKVTEKGKYVELRCDPISGHTALYWYRQSLGQGPEFLIYFQGTGAADDSGLPNDRFFAVRPEGSVSTLKIQRTERGDSAVYLCARTFQGVQPQHFGDGTRLSIL.

The chain carries TRBV29-1 and TRBJ1-2; D uncertain. Between the trimmed V and J ends, which lost 3 bases and 8 bases, there was a span of 1 base. The germline gives CDR1 SQVTM, CDR2 ANQGSEA. The CDR3 is 8 residues long. CDR3 amino acids: CSVEGYTF. The CDR3 DNA reads as TGCAGCGTTGAGGGCTACACCTTC. The whole variable domain, remainder taken from reference TRBV29-1 and TRBJ1-2, is SAVISQKPSRDICQRGTSLTIQCQVDSQVTMMFWYRQQPGQSLTLIATANQGSEATYESGFVIDKFPISRPNLTFSTLTVSNMSPEDSSIYLCSVEGYTFGSGTRLTVV.

The chain combines TRBV5-5 with TRBJ2-7; 11 bases are shared with TRBD1. This CDR3 spans 15 amino acids. Trimming cost V 5 bases and J 4 bases; bases outside gene matches: 8. Germline V gene sequence: CDR1 SGHKS, CDR2 YYEKEE (reference sequence). For the CDR3, the DNA is TGTGCCAGCAGTTGGGTTGGACAGGGGGCTTACGAGCAGTACTTC. This translates into CASSWVGQGAYEQYF. The full variable domain, its missing parts supplied by reference TRBV5-5 and TRBJ2-7, is DAGVTQSPTHLIKTRGQQVTLRCSPISGHKSVSWYQQVLGQGPQFIFQYYEKEERGRGNFPDRFSARQFPNYSSELNVNALLLGDSALYLCASSWVGQGAYEQYFGPGTRLTVT.

This clone was picked up many times. The gene calls are TRBV7-6 and TRBJ1-2; 11 nucleotides match TRBD1. The V and J ends lost 1 base and 6 bases, in that order; junction bases with no gene match: 7. CDR3 length equals 16 residues. Germline CDR1 and CDR2: SGHVS and FNYEAQ. CDR3 in amino acids: CASSLGGGTGGHGYTF. CDR3 in DNA: TGTGCCAGCAGCTTAGGAGGTGGGACAGGGGGACATGGCTACACCTTC.

This chain uses TRBV18 with TRBJ2-7; 8 nucleotides line up with TRBD2. The CDR3 has 15 residues. V was clipped by 4 bases and J by 6 bases; unmatched bases: 11. Germline V CDR1 and CDR2: KGHSH, LQKENI. The DNA of the CDR3 is TGTGCCAGCTCACGAGGCCGGGAGGGCCTGGCCGAGCAGTACTTC. Translation: CASSRGREGLAEQYF.

Here the CDR3 reads CASSLPGLALSVTDTQYF. CDR3 DNA: TGTGCCAGCAGCCTACCGGGACTAGCGCTTTCCGTCACAGATACGCAGTATTTT. The V call is TRBV4-2, the J call TRBJ2-3, with 10 bases aligning to TRBD2. Germline V gene lookup returns CDR1 LGHNA and CDR2 YNFKEQ. J gave up 2 bases and V 4 bases, and 12 bases lay outside the gene matches. This CDR3 has 18 amino acids.

The chain combines TRBV27 with TRBJ2-7; D not certain. The V end lost 6 bases, the J end lost 6 bases, and 18 bases lay between the germline ends. The CDR3 totals 14 residues. Germline V lookup: CDR1 MNHEY, CDR2 SMNVEV (reference sequence). The CDR3 nucleotides read TGTGCCAGCAGAACGCACTACCTGGCTGGCGAGCAGTACTTC. Amino acid sequence: CASRTHYLAGEQYF.

The rearrangement joins TRBV7-2 to TRBJ1-1; 7 bases line up with TRBD1. V lost 3 bases, J lost 3 bases, and 10 bases stayed unmatched. This CDR3 is 16 amino acids long. Germline CDR1 is SGHTA and CDR2 is FQGNSA. The DNA for the CDR3 is TGTGCCAGCAGCTTCGTAGCAGTCGGGACAGACACTGAAGCTTTCTTT. It specifies CASSFVAVGTDTEAFF.

The chain uses TRBV29-1 and TRBJ2-7; 11 nucleotides align to TRBD2. The CDR3 is 15 amino acids. With V trimmed by 4 bases and J by 1 base, 6 bases remained unmatched. Per germline, CDR1 SQVTM and CDR2 ANQGSEA. CDR3: CSVATSGGVSYEQYF. As DNA, the CDR3 is TGCAGCGTTGCCACTAGCGGGGGAGTATCCTACGAGCAGTACTTC.